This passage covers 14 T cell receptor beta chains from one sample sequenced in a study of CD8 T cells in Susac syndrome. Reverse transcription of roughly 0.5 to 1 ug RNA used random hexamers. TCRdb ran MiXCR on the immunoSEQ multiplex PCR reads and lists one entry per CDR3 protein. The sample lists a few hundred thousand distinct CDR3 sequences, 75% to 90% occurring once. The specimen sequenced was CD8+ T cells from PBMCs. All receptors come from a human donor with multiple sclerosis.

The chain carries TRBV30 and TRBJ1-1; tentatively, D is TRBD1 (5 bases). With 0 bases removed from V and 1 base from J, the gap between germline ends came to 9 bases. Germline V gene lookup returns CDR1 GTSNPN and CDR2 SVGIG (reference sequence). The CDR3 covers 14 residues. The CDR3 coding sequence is TGTGCCTGGAGTGTAATGGGGGGGAACACTGAAGCTTTCTTT. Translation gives CAWSVMGGNTEAFF.

CDR3 amino acids: CASSSLGTSGGLSSYNEQFF. The CDR3 DNA follows: TGCGCCAGCAGCTCGCTGGGGACTAGCGGGGGCCTAAGCTCCTACAATGAGCAGTTCTTC. The chain employs TRBV5-1 and TRBJ2-1; TRBD2 matches at 14 bases. There are 20 residues in the CDR3. The germline CDR1 and CDR2 sequences are SGHRS and YFSETQ. Germline trimming cut 3 bases from V and 0 bases from J; bases unmatched to any gene: 11.

The CDR3 loop reads CASSPDDLGTEAFF. CDR3 DNA: TGTGCCAGCAGCCCGGATGATCTGGGGACTGAAGCTTTCTTT. V usage is TRBV28 and J usage is TRBJ1-1; D call uncertain. This CDR3 has 14 residues. V was pared by 6 bases and J by 5 bases, with 16 bases between. The germline gives CDR1 MDHEN, CDR2 SYDVKM.

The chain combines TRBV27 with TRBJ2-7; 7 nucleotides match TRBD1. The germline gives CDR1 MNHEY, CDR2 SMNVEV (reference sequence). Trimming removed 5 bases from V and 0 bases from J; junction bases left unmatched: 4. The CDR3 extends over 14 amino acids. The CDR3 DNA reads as TGTGCCAGCAGTCGCGGACAGGTCTCCTACGAGCAGTACTTC. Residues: CASSRGQVSYEQYF.

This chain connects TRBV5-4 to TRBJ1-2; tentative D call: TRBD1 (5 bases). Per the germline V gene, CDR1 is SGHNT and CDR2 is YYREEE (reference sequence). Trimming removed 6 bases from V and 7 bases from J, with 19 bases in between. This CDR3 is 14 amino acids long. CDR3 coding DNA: TGTGCCAGCATCAACAATAAGGGGTTTGGTGGCTACACCTTC. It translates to CASINNKGFGGYTF.

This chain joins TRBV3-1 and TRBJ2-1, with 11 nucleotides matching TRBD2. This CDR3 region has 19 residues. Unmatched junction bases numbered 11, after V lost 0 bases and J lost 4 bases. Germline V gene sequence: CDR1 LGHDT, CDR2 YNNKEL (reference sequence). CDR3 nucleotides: TGTGCCAGCAGCCAAGAGACCCCAGTAGCGGGGGGGGAGTACAATGAGCAGTTCTTC. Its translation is CASSQETPVAGGEYNEQFF.

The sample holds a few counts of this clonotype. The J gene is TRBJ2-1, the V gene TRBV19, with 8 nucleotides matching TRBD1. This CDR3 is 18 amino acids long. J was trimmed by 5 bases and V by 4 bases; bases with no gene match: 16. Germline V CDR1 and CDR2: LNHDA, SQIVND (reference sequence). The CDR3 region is CASSSPDRAPTDDNEQFF. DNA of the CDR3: TGTGCCAGTAGTAGCCCGGACAGGGCACCGACTGACGACAATGAGCAGTTCTTC.

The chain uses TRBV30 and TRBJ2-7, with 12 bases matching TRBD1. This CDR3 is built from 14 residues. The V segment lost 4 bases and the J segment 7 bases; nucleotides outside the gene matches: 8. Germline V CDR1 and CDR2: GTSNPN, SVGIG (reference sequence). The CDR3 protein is CAWTTGQGAYEQYF. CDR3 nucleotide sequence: TGTGCCTGGACTACGGGACAGGGGGCTTATGAGCAGTACTTC.

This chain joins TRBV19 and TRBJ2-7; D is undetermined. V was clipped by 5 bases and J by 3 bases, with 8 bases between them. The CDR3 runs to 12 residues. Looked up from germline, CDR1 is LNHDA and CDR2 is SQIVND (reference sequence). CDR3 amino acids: CASSEDGYEQYF. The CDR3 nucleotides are TGTGCCAGTAGTGAGGATGGCTACGAGCAGTACTTC.

Here the CDR3 reads CASSPSAGEGSGEQYF. The CDR3 nucleotides are TGTGCCAGCAGCCCGTCAGCAGGGGAAGGGTCTGGTGAGCAGTACTTC. The rearrangement links TRBV7-3 to TRBJ2-7; possible D gene TRBD1, 6 bases. Germline V CDR1 and CDR2: SGHTA, FQGTGA. V was trimmed by 5 bases and J by 7 bases, leaving 24 bases between them. CDR3 length equals 16 residues.

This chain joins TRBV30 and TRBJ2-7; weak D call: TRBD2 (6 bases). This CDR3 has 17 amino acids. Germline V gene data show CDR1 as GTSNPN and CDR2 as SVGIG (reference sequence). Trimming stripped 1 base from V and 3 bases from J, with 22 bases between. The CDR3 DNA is TGTGCCTGGAGTGACCTTTTGGGGGGTAAGGCCTACTACGAGCAGTACTTC. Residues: CAWSDLLGGKAYYEQYF.

CDR3 in DNA: TGCGCCAGCAGCTTCGGGACCGGCGTCCCCGAGCAGTACTTC. Protein: CASSFGTGVPEQYF. The chain carries TRBV5-1 and TRBJ2-7; D may match TRBD1 or TRBD2 (5 bases each). The V and J ends lost 2 bases and 6 bases respectively, with 15 bases between them. Germline V gene data show CDR1 as SGHRS and CDR2 as YFSETQ. The CDR3 extends over 14 amino acids.

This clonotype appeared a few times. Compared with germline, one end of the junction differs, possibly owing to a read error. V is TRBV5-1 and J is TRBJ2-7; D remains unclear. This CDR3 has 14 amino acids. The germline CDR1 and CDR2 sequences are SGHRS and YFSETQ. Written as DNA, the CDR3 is TGTGCCAGCAGCTTGGTGACATCGTCCTACGAGCAGTACTTC. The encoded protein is CASSLVTSSYEQYF.

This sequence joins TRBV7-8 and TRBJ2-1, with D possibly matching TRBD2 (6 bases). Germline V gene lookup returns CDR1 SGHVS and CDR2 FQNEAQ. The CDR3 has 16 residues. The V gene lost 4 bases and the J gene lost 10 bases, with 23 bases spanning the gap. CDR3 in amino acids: CASSSAPGAVVKEQFF. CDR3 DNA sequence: TGTGCCAGCAGCTCCGCACCGGGAGCTGTTGTCAAGGAGCAGTTCTTC.